Below, 32 T cell receptor beta chains from the same sample are listed, as sequenced in a study of T cells after yellow fever vaccination. TCRdb called the 5' RACE reads again in MiXCR, with one record for every CDR3 protein. The profile shows about 170,000 distinct CDR3 sequences, about 10% of them singletons. This sample comprised CD8+ T cells sorted from PBMCs, obtained 15 days after the yellow fever booster vaccination. These receptors came from a man younger than 30 who received the YFV17D yellow fever vaccine.

CDR3 sequence (DNA): TGTGCCAGCAGCAAACAGAGCAATCAGCCCCAGCATTTT. Its protein product is CASSKQSNQPQHF. The chain links TRBV21-1 to TRBJ1-5. TRBV21-1 corresponds to a pseudogene. This CDR3 is built from 13 residues.

This chain joins TRBV19 and TRBJ1-1, with D possibly matching TRBD1 (5 bases). The CDR3 contains 14 residues. CDR1 is LNHDA, CDR2 SQIVND, per germline (reference sequence). Trimming stripped 5 bases from V and 3 bases from J, with 13 bases between. The CDR3 is CASSDTGSDTEAFF. CDR3 nucleotides: TGTGCCAGTAGTGATACAGGTTCGGACACTGAAGCTTTCTTT.

This clonotype was observed at least ten times. The V gene is TRBV20-1, the J gene TRBJ2-7, with unresolved D. Germline V gene lookup returns CDR1 DFQATT and CDR2 SNEGSKA (reference sequence). The length of the CDR3 is 13 residues. V was trimmed by 0 bases and J by 3 bases, leaving 9 bases between them. CDR3 DNA sequence: TGCAGTGCTAGAGATGAAACCGACTACGAGCAGTACTTC. Translating gives CSARDETDYEQYF.

This clonotype has at least ten counts. This sequence joins TRBV12-3 or TRBV12-4 and TRBJ2-1; possible D gene TRBD1, 6 bases. The germline V and J ends were trimmed by 5 bases and 7 bases, with 6 bases remaining between them. The CDR3 loop spans 11 amino acids. The DNA for the CDR3 is TGTGCCAGCAGTCAGGGGAATGAGCAGTTCTTC. It specifies CASSQGNEQFF.

This clonotype has just a few counts. J is TRBJ2-5 and V is TRBV20-1, with TRBD2 matching 10 bases. The CDR3 spans 16 residues. The V and J ends lost 1 base and 5 bases, in that order; junction bases with no gene match: 10. Germline V gene sequence: CDR1 DFQATT, CDR2 SNEGSKA (reference sequence). This chain's CDR3 is CSARGFPAGGIETQYF. The DNA of the CDR3 is TGCAGTGCTAGAGGTTTCCCAGCGGGGGGGATTGAGACCCAGTACTTC.

This chain connects TRBV12-3 or TRBV12-4 to TRBJ2-5, with a weak D call TRBD2 (5 bases). This CDR3 spans 15 amino acids. Trimming took 0 bases from V and 1 from J, leaving 9 bases between them. DNA of the CDR3: TGTGCCAGCAGTTTAGCGCGGCTAGCCCAAGAGACCCAGTACTTC. Encoded protein: CASSLARLAQETQYF.

This clonotype came up a few times. The genes are TRBV19 and TRBJ2-3; the D gene is possibly TRBD2 (7 bases). Germline CDR1 reads LNHDA; CDR2 reads SQIVND (reference sequence). This CDR3 region has 14 residues. V was cut by 6 bases and J by 2 bases, with 12 bases left in between. The DNA for the CDR3 is TGTGCCAGTAGCACGCGGGGGCTCACAGATACGCAGTATTTT. This codes for CASSTRGLTDTQYF.

The table lists this clonotype with many counts. Sequence at one end of the junction differs from germline and may be a read error. V and J are TRBV10-3 and TRBJ2-7; possibly TRBD1 for D (6 bases). CDR3 length: 13 amino acids. Germline V CDR1 and CDR2: ENHRY, SYGVKD. In DNA form, the CDR3 reads TGTGCCACCAGTCCGGACAGCTCCTACGAGCAGTACTTC. Its protein product is CATSPDSSYEQYF.

The gene calls are TRBV4-3 and TRBJ1-5, with D tentatively TRBD1 (5 bases). This CDR3 is built from 15 residues. CDR1 and CDR2 (germline): LGHNA, YSLEER. Between the trimmed V and J ends, which lost 3 bases and 0 bases, there was a span of 9 bases. The CDR3 DNA reads TGCGCCAGCAGCCAGTGGGGGGATAGCAATCAGCCCCAGCATTTT. Its protein product is CASSQWGDSNQPQHF.

This clonotype has only a few counts. This chain uses TRBV7-6 with TRBJ2-2, with D possibly matching TRBD2 (5 bases). Trimming took 0 bases from V and 8 from J, leaving 7 bases between them. The V gene's germline CDR1 is SGHVS and CDR2 FNYEAQ. This CDR3 contains 13 residues. DNA of the CDR3: TGTGCCAGCAGCTTAGCGGGGAGAGGGGAGCTGTTTTTT. Protein sequence: CASSLAGRGELFF.

This CDR3 is CASSPWRGTNEKLFF. CDR3 in DNA: TGTGCCAGCAGTCCTTGGAGGGGAACTAATGAAAAACTGTTTTTT. The chain links TRBV7-2 to TRBJ1-4; a possible D gene is TRBD1 (5 bases). This CDR3 comprises 15 residues. Trimming stripped 6 bases from V and 1 base from J, with 12 bases between. In germline, CDR1 is SGHTA, CDR2 FQGNSA.

There are a few counts of this clonotype. This chain connects TRBV12-3 or TRBV12-4 to TRBJ2-1; 13 bases align to TRBD2. The CDR3 totals 24 residues. Trimming at V came to 5 bases and at J to 4 bases, leaving 29 bases not matched to a gene. The CDR3 region has the DNA TGTGCCAGCAGTGCCATCCGAACGGGCCCGAAACCGGGACTAGCGGGGCGGGTATACAATGAGCAGTTCTTC. Translated: CASSAIRTGPKPGLAGRVYNEQFF.

This clonotype was seen a handful of times. V is TRBV11-2 and J is TRBJ2-7; D unresolved. Trimming cost V 5 bases and J 3 bases, with 14 bases left between them. The CDR3 spans 14 residues. Germline CDR1 reads SGHAT; CDR2 reads FQNNGV. The CDR3 sequence: CASSSELSNYEQYF. The CDR3 nucleotides read TGTGCCAGCAGCAGCGAACTCTCGAACTACGAGCAGTACTTC.

The sample holds a few counts of this clonotype. This chain connects TRBV7-2 to TRBJ1-6; 7 positions match TRBD1. The CDR3 has 15 amino acids. CDR1 SGHTA and CDR2 FQGNSA come from the germline V gene. J lost 9 bases, V lost 6 bases, and 11 bases had no gene match. The CDR3 is CASRPDRVMGSPLHF. The CDR3 region has the DNA TGTGCCAGCAGACCCGACAGGGTTATGGGTTCACCCCTCCACTTT.

The table lists this clonotype with a few counts. V is TRBV2 and J is TRBJ1-1; D unclear. V lost 4 bases and J lost 1, with 4 bases in between. This CDR3 has 12 residues. Looked up from germline, CDR1 is SNHLY and CDR2 is FYNNEI. CDR3 in amino acids: CASSAANTEAFF. CDR3 DNA sequence: TGTGCCAGCAGTGCGGCGAACACTGAAGCTTTCTTT.

The chain joins TRBV11-2 to TRBJ2-3; 7 bases fit TRBD2. V lost 5 bases to trimming and J lost 4 bases; unmatched junction nucleotides: 15. CDR3 length: 17 residues. The V gene's germline CDR1 is SGHAT and CDR2 FQNNGV. In DNA form, the CDR3 reads TGTGCCAGCAGCCAAGCCCTACTAGCGCCGAGCTCAGATACGCAGTATTTT. This sequence encodes CASSQALLAPSSDTQYF.

The rearrangement uses TRBV12-3 or TRBV12-4 and TRBJ1-4; D uncertain. The CDR3 contains 14 residues. Deletions cut 7 bases from V and 3 bases from J, with 12 bases between. The CDR3 sequence is CASTNIRANEKLFF. In DNA form, the CDR3 reads TGTGCCAGCACCAATATCCGGGCTAATGAAAAACTGTTTTTT.

DNA for the CDR3: TGCGCCAGCAGCTTGGGCAATGGCTGGAGAGGCACTGAAGCTTTCTTT. Protein: CASSLGNGWRGTEAFF. This sequence joins TRBV5-1 and TRBJ1-1; the D is unclear. Trimming pared 0 bases from V and 4 bases from J, leaving 16 bases between. This CDR3 has 16 amino acids. Germline CDR1 SGHRS, CDR2 YFSETQ.

The V gene is TRBV6-2 or TRBV6-3, the J gene TRBJ2-5; perhaps TRBD1 as D (6 bases). CDR1 and CDR2 from the germline V gene are MNHEY and SVGEGT. V was shortened by 9 bases and J by 5 bases, with 25 bases between the two germline ends. The CDR3 is made up of 16 amino acids. The CDR3 DNA reads TGTGCCAGTCATCCCGTTCTGCTCCAGGGGCGGGAGACCCAGTACTTC. It yields the protein CASHPVLLQGRETQYF.

The chain uses TRBV20-1 and TRBJ2-1; 8 bases are a match to TRBD2. J lost 7 bases, V lost 4 bases, and 9 bases had no gene match. Germline V gene sequence: CDR1 DFQATT, CDR2 SNEGSKA (reference sequence). The CDR3 sequence is 14 residues long. The CDR3 protein is CSANPYGTRNEQFF. DNA for the CDR3: TGCAGTGCTAACCCCTATGGGACTAGAAATGAGCAGTTCTTC.

This clonotype was observed a few times. The V gene is TRBV4-1, the J gene TRBJ1-5, with a possible D match to TRBD1 (6 bases). With 4 bases removed from V and 1 base from J, the gap between germline ends came to 14 bases. Germline CDR1 MGHRA, CDR2 YSYEKL. This CDR3 is 16 amino acids long. The CDR3: CASSPNVGGSNQPQHF. The CDR3 DNA reads as TGCGCCAGCAGCCCAAATGTAGGGGGGAGCAATCAGCCCCAGCATTTT.

This clonotype was found a few times. The V and J genes are TRBV19 and TRBJ2-1, with D possibly matching TRBD2 (6 bases). Germline V gene data show CDR1 as LNHDA and CDR2 as SQIVND (reference sequence). The CDR3 contains 13 residues. Trimming removed 1 base from V and 8 bases from J, with 9 bases in between. In nucleotides, the CDR3 is TGTGCCAGTAGTATAGTCTCGGGGGATGAGCAGTTCTTC. Amino acid sequence: CASSIVSGDEQFF.

The sample holds a few counts of this clonotype. This chain connects TRBV20-1 to TRBJ2-7, with D unresolved. Germline CDR1 is DFQATT and CDR2 is SNEGSKA (reference sequence). The ends were cut back, 1 base at V and 1 base at J, with 14 bases in the middle. The CDR3 loop spans 15 amino acids. CDR3 sequence reads: CSARGPQNRSYEQYV. CDR3 nucleotides: TGCAGTGCTAGAGGCCCTCAAAACCGGTCCTACGAGCAGTACGTC.

This clonotype was detected once. V is TRBV19 and J is TRBJ1-5, with TRBD1 identical over 7 bases. V lost 7 bases, J lost 5 bases, and 14 bases stayed unmatched. The CDR3 contains 16 residues. CDR1 is LNHDA and CDR2 is SQIVND in the germline V gene (reference sequence). The CDR3 sequence is CASTPQARQGDQPQHF. CDR3 sequence (DNA): TGTGCCAGTACCCCACAAGCCCGGCAGGGGGATCAGCCCCAGCATTTT.

This clonotype was counted many times. The V gene is TRBV4-1, the J gene TRBJ1-1; 8 nucleotides match TRBD1. V lost 7 bases and J lost 3; bases outside the gene matches: 7. There are 14 residues in the CDR3. Germline assignment: CDR1 MGHRA and CDR2 YSYEKL. CDR3 DNA sequence: TGCGCCAGCACTCCCGGACAGGGTCACACTGAAGCTTTCTTT. This translates into CASTPGQGHTEAFF.

The chain joins TRBV6-5 to TRBJ1-6; the D gene is possibly TRBD1 (6 bases). Germline CDR1 reads MNHEY; CDR2 reads SVGAGI. Deletions cut 0 bases from V and 1 base from J, with 10 bases between. The CDR3 sequence is 17 residues long. Written as DNA, the CDR3 is TGTGCCAGCAGTTACTCGACAGGCGGGTCCTATAATTCACCCCTCCACTTT. Translation: CASSYSTGGSYNSPLHF.

This clonotype was found a few times. This chain connects TRBV5-1 to TRBJ2-2, with D tentatively TRBD1 or TRBD2 (6 bases each). Germline CDR1 is SGHRS and CDR2 is YFSETQ. The V gene lost 3 bases and the J gene lost 0 bases, with 12 bases spanning the gap. The CDR3 contains 16 residues. This CDR3 is CASSWNRDSNTGELFF. The CDR3 DNA reads TGCGCCAGCAGCTGGAACAGGGACTCGAACACCGGGGAGCTGTTTTTT.

This clonotype was picked up a small number of times. The chain couples TRBV29-1 to TRBJ1-1, with D unclear. The germline V gene encodes CDR1 SQVTM and CDR2 ANQGSEA. The CDR3 is 8 amino acids. Trimming took off 7 bases at V and 11 bases at J, with 8 bases between the two ends. The CDR3 is CSDSRAFF. DNA for the CDR3: TGCAGCGACAGTCGGGCTTTCTTT.

This clonotype was detected only a few times. The chain links TRBV27 to TRBJ2-2; D is possibly TRBD1 or TRBD2 (6 bases each). Trimming took off 5 bases at V and 0 bases at J, with 13 bases between the two ends. The CDR3 is 16 residues long. Germline V gives CDR1 MNHEY, CDR2 SMNVEV (reference sequence). The CDR3 loop reads CASSRDGGPNTGELFF. CDR3 nucleotide sequence: TGTGCCAGCAGTCGCGACGGGGGCCCGAACACCGGGGAGCTGTTTTTT.

This clonotype showed up just a few times. The chain has TRBV27 and TRBJ2-3; 10 bases match TRBD2. The germline CDR1 and CDR2 sequences are MNHEY and SMNVEV (reference sequence). The V gene end was trimmed by 3 bases and the J gene end by 3 bases; junction bases not matched to a gene: 6. CDR3 length: 16 amino acids. This chain's CDR3 is CASSFYGLAATDTQYF. The DNA of the CDR3 is TGTGCCAGCAGTTTCTACGGACTAGCGGCAACAGATACGCAGTATTTT.

The chain joins TRBV28 to TRBJ2-2; D could derive from TRBD1 or TRBD2 (5 bases each). The V gene's germline CDR1 is MDHEN and CDR2 SYDVKM. V was clipped by 3 bases and J by 6 bases, with 14 bases between them. The CDR3 spans 15 residues. The CDR3 DNA sequence: TGTGCCAGCAGTTTGTATGGGGCGGGCTCCGGGGAGCTGTTTTTT. Translated, it gives CASSLYGAGSGELFF.

The chain has TRBV4-1 and TRBJ1-1; D is possibly TRBD1 (5 bases). CDR1 is MGHRA, CDR2 YSYEKL, per germline. V dropped 2 bases and J dropped 0 bases, with 16 bases sitting between them. This CDR3 has 17 amino acids. CDR3 DNA: TGCGCCAGCAGCCAACCCGGACAACGCAGCATGAACACTGAAGCTTTCTTT. This translates into CASSQPGQRSMNTEAFF.